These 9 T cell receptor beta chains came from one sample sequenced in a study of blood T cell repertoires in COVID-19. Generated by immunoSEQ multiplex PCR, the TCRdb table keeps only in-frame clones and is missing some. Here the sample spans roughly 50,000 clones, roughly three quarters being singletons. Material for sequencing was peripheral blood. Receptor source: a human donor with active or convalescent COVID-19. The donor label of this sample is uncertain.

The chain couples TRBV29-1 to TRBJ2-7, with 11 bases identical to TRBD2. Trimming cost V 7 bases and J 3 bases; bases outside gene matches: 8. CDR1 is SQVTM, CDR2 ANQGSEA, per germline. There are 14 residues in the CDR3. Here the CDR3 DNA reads TGCAGCGCAGTGGATAGCGGGAGGGACTACGAGCAGTACTTC. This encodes CSAVDSGRDYEQYF.

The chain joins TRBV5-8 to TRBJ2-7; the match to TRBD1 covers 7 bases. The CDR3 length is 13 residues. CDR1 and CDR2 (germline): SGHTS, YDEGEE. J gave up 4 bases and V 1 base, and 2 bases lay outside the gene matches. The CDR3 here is CASSLTGDYEQYF. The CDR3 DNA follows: TGTGCCAGCAGCTTGACAGGGGATTACGAGCAGTACTTC.

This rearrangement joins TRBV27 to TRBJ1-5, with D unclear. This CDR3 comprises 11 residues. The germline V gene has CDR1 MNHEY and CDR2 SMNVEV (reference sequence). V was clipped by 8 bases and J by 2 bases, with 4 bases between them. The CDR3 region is CASPGNQPQHF. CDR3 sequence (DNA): TGTGCCAGCCCCGGCAATCAGCCCCAGCATTTT.

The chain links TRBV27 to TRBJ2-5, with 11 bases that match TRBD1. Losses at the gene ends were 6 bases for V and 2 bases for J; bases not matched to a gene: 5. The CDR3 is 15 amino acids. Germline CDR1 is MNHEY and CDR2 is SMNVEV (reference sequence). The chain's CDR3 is CASSSRDRGQETQYF. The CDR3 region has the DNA TGTGCCAGCAGCTCCCGGGACAGGGGGCAAGAGACCCAGTACTTC.

The CDR3 region is CAISPFSGSQETQYF. Here the CDR3 DNA reads TGTGCCATCAGTCCCTTTAGCGGGAGTCAAGAGACCCAGTACTTC. The rearrangement uses TRBV10-3 and TRBJ2-5, with 9 bases lining up with TRBD2. This CDR3 region has 15 residues. Per germline, CDR1 ENHRY and CDR2 SYGVKD. Germline trimming cut 5 bases from V and 2 bases from J; bases unmatched to any gene: 6.

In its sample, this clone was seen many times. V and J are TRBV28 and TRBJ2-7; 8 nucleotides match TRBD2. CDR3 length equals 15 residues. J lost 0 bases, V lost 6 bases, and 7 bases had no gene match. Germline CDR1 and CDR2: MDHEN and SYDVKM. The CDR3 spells CASSSQTSGSYEQYF. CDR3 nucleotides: TGTGCCAGCAGCTCTCAAACTAGCGGCTCCTACGAGCAGTACTTC.

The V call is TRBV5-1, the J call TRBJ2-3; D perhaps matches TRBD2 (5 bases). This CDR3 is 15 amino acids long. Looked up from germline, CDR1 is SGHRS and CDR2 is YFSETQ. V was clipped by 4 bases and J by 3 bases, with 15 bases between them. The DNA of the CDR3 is TGCGCCAGCAGCCCATTGGGTATAGCGACAGATACGCAGTATTTT. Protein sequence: CASSPLGIATDTQYF. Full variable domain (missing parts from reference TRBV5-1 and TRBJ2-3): KAGVTQTPRYLIKTRGQQVTLSCSPISGHRSVSWYQQTPGQGLQFLFEYFSETQRNKGNFPGRFSGRQFSNSRSEMNVSTLELGDSALYLCASSPLGIATDTQYFGPGTRLTVL.

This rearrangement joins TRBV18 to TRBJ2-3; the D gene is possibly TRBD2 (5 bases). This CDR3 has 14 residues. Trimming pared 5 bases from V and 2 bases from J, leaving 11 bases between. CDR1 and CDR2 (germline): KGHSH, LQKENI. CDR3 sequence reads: CASSLGLITDTQYF. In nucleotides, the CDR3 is TGTGCCAGCTCATTAGGACTCATCACAGATACGCAGTATTTT.

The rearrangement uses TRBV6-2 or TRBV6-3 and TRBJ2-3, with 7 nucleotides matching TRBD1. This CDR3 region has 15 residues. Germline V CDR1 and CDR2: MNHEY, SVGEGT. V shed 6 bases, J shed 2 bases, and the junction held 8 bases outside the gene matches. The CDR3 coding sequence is TGTGCCAGCAGCCTCCGGGACAGAGTCACAGATACGCAGTATTTT. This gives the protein CASSLRDRVTDTQYF.